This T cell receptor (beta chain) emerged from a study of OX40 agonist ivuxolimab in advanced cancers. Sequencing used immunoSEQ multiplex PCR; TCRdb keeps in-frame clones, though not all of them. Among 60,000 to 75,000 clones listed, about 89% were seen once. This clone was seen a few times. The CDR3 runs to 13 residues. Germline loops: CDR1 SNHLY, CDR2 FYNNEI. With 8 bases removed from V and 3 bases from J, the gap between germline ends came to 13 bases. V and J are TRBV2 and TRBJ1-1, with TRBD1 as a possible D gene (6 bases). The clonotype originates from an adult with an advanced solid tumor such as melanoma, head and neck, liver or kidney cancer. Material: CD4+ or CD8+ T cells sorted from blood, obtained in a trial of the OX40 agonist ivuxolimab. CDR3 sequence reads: CASLPGADTEAFF. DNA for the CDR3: TGTGCCAGCTTGCCAGGGGCGGACACTGAAGCTTTCTTT.